These 25 T cell receptor beta chains originate from one sample sequenced in a study of cytomegalovirus exposure and HLA in healthy donors. The PCR used 60 Vbeta and 13 Jbeta primers. Assay: immunoSEQ multiplex PCR; the TCRdb copy retains only in-frame clones and omits some. The table has over 150,000 clones, around 80% seen once. The sample taken for sequencing was PBMCs. The receptors shown here come from a man aged 25 to 45 in good health and CMV-seronegative.

The V gene is TRBV7-8, the J gene TRBJ1-3; 7 nucleotides line up with TRBD1. The CDR3 contains 15 residues. Per germline, CDR1 SGHVS and CDR2 FQNEAQ. Trimming removed 5 bases from V and 0 bases from J; junction bases left unmatched: 4. The CDR3 region has the DNA TGTGCCAGCAGCGATGGGACAGACTCTGGAAACACCATATATTTT. This codes for CASSDGTDSGNTIYF.

This chain links TRBV4-1 with TRBJ1-2; no reliable D call. Germline values: CDR1 MGHRA, CDR2 YSYEKL. CDR3 length: 18 residues. Trimming stripped 3 bases from V and 6 bases from J, with 26 bases between. The CDR3, as DNA: TGCGCCAGCAGCCATGCCCCTGGGCGACCACTCGCGGGTGATGGCTACACCTTC. This translates into CASSHAPGRPLAGDGYTF.

The chain has TRBV27 and TRBJ2-7; a weak D match, TRBD2 (6 bases). V lost 8 bases and J 1 base, leaving 18 bases between the germline ends. Germline values: CDR1 MNHEY, CDR2 SMNVEV (reference sequence). The CDR3 is 15 residues long. In DNA form, the CDR3 reads TGTGCCAGCGGTCGTACCAGGGCGGGGTCCTACGAGCAGTACTTC. Protein product: CASGRTRAGSYEQYF.

The chain joins TRBV6-6 to TRBJ1-1; D may be TRBD1 (5 bases). This CDR3 spans 15 amino acids. The germline CDR1 and CDR2 sequences are MNHNY and SVGAGI (reference sequence). V was clipped by 6 bases and J by 6 bases, with 20 bases between them. CDR3 nucleotides: TGTGCCAGCAGACACCTCTCAGTCAGGGCCGCTGAAGCTTTCTTT. This codes for CASRHLSVRAAEAFF.

The chain combines TRBV6-5 with TRBJ2-3; 9 bases are shared with TRBD2. The CDR3 sequence is 15 residues long. Trimming at V came to 0 bases and at J to 4 bases, leaving 2 bases not matched to a gene. Germline assignment: CDR1 MNHEY and CDR2 SVGAGI. The CDR3 sequence is CASSYSRGGPDTQYF. The DNA for the CDR3 is TGTGCCAGCAGTTACTCGCGGGGGGGCCCAGATACGCAGTATTTT.

The gene calls are TRBV6-5 and TRBJ2-1, with D possibly being TRBD2 (5 bases). The CDR3 is 14 residues long. With 2 bases removed from V and 4 bases from J, the gap between germline ends came to 9 bases. The germline CDR1 and CDR2 sequences are MNHEY and SVGAGI. The CDR3 here is CASSYISGYNEQFF. In nucleotides, the CDR3 is TGTGCCAGCAGTTACATTTCGGGGTACAATGAGCAGTTCTTC.

This clone was seen just once. This rearrangement joins TRBV15 to TRBJ1-3, with D hard to call. The CDR3 has 15 residues. CDR1 is LNHNV and CDR2 is YYDKDF in the germline V gene (reference sequence). V lost 3 bases and J lost 4, with 13 bases in between. The CDR3 sequence is CATSRVTPLGNTIYF. The CDR3 nucleotides are TGTGCCACCAGCAGGGTCACTCCTTTAGGAAACACCATATATTTT.

Only a few counts were recorded for this clone. J is TRBJ1-2 and V is TRBV7-9; D is unresolved. The CDR3 consists of 12 residues. Germline CDR1 reads SEHNR; CDR2 reads FQNEAQ (reference sequence). V was clipped by 1 base and J by 5 bases, with 5 bases between them. The CDR3 DNA reads TGTGCCAGCAGCTTAGATTCTTATGGCTACACCTTC. Translated, it gives CASSLDSYGYTF.

The chain has TRBV9 and TRBJ2-3; 11 nucleotides align to TRBD2. In germline, CDR1 is SGDLS, CDR2 YYNGEE. V dropped 4 bases and J dropped 3; count of bases not matched to a gene: 7. This CDR3 has 16 residues. The CDR3 region has the DNA TGTGCCAGCAGCTCCCCGGGACTAGCGGCTACAGATACGCAGTATTTT. Translated: CASSSPGLAATDTQYF.

J is TRBJ1-2 and V is TRBV6-6; the match to TRBD1 covers 9 bases. Germline-derived CDR1 and CDR2 are MNHNY and SVGAGI (reference sequence). The CDR3 is 13 amino acids. With V trimmed by 6 bases and J by 6 bases, 5 bases remained unmatched. CDR3 sequence: CASRLQGADGYTF. DNA for the CDR3: TGTGCCAGCAGACTACAGGGGGCGGATGGCTACACCTTC.

The chain has TRBV5-6 and TRBJ2-7; D gene unclear. Germline V lookup: CDR1 SGHDT, CDR2 YYEEEE. CDR3 length: 14 amino acids. Between the trimmed V and J ends, which lost 0 bases and 1 base, there was a span of 8 bases. CDR3 sequence: CASSLATESYEQYF. CDR3 in DNA: TGTGCCAGCAGCTTGGCCACAGAATCCTACGAGCAGTACTTC.

This clone was observed once. This sequence joins TRBV2 and TRBJ1-5; no firm D call. The germline V gene encodes CDR1 SNHLY and CDR2 FYNNEI. V gave up 3 bases and J gave up 1 base, with 10 bases separating them. The CDR3 is made up of 15 amino acids. CDR3 sequence: CASSDPRLSNQPQHF. The DNA for the CDR3 is TGTGCCAGCAGTGACCCCAGGCTAAGCAATCAGCCCCAGCATTTT.

V is TRBV5-1 and J is TRBJ2-5; possible D gene TRBD1, 6 bases. V lost 0 bases to trimming and J lost 4 bases, with 19 bases between them. In germline, CDR1 is SGHRS, CDR2 YFSETQ. The length of the CDR3 is 17 residues. Here the CDR3 reads CASSLEWVGQGSETQYF. As DNA, the CDR3 is TGCGCCAGCAGCTTGGAATGGGTTGGGCAGGGGTCAGAGACCCAGTACTTC. The whole variable domain, remainder taken from reference TRBV5-1 and TRBJ2-5, is KAGVTQTPRYLIKTRGQQVTLSCSPISGHRSVSWYQQTPGQGLQFLFEYFSETQRNKGNFPGRFSGRQFSNSRSEMNVSTLELGDSALYLCASSLEWVGQGSETQYFGPGTRLLVL.

V and J are TRBV27 and TRBJ2-7, with a weak D call TRBD1 (5 bases). The CDR3 loop spans 13 amino acids. Trimming pared 3 bases from V and 7 bases from J, leaving 13 bases between. The germline gives CDR1 MNHEY, CDR2 SMNVEV (reference sequence). CDR3: CASSFRNTGEQYF. The CDR3 coding sequence is TGTGCCAGCAGTTTCCGCAATACAGGAGAGCAGTACTTC.

This sequence joins TRBV5-6 and TRBJ1-2; D is undetermined. This CDR3 spans 13 amino acids. The V end was cut by 1 base, the J end by 0 bases, with 4 bases between. Germline CDR1 and CDR2: SGHDT and YYEEEE. Here the CDR3 reads CASSLTANYGYTF. CDR3 nucleotides: TGTGCCAGCAGCTTGACGGCTAACTATGGCTACACCTTC. Looking up the rest from reference TRBV5-6 and TRBJ1-2 gives the full variable domain: DAGVTQSPTHLIKTRGQQVTLRCSPKSGHDTVSWYQQALGQGPQFIFQYYEEEERQRGNFPDRFSGHQFPNYSSELNVNALLLGDSALYLCASSLTANYGYTFGSGTRLTVV.

In its sample, this clone was seen a few times. At one end, the junction sequence differs from germline, possibly due to a read error. The chain combines TRBV7-9 with TRBJ2-5; D gene ambiguous. CDR1 is SEHNR and CDR2 is FQNEAQ in the germline V gene (reference sequence). The CDR3 is 12 residues long. CDR3 loop: CSSSSLWETQYF. CDR3 sequence (DNA): TGTTCCAGCAGCTCCCTATGGGAGACCCAGTACTTC.

The chain combines TRBV29-1 with TRBJ1-4; D is undetermined. The CDR3 consists of 12 residues. V was shortened by 4 bases and J by 4 bases, with 7 bases between the two germline ends. Germline CDR1 is SQVTM and CDR2 is ANQGSEA. CDR3 region: CSVGGNNEKLFF. CDR3 sequence (DNA): TGCAGCGTTGGCGGAAATAATGAAAAACTGTTTTTT.

This chain joins TRBV27 and TRBJ2-3, with TRBD2 identical over 8 bases. The CDR3 has 16 amino acids. The junction had 3 bases not matched to a gene; V was cut back by 1 base and J by 0 bases. Looked up from germline, CDR1 is MNHEY and CDR2 is SMNVEV (reference sequence). The CDR3 DNA reads as TGTGCCAGCAGTTTATTAGCGGGGTTTAGCACAGATACGCAGTATTTT. Its translation: CASSLLAGFSTDTQYF.

This clone came up a few times. The chain's CDR3 is CASSEAPEQYF. The CDR3 coding sequence is TGTGCCAGCAGTGAGGCTCCCGAGCAGTACTTC. The chain recombines TRBV6-5 with TRBJ2-7; D not certain. The V end lost 5 bases, the J end lost 6 bases, and 8 bases lay between the germline ends. Germline V gives CDR1 MNHEY, CDR2 SVGAGI. The CDR3 extends over 11 amino acids.

The gene calls are TRBV15 and TRBJ2-5, with D possibly matching TRBD1 (6 bases). CDR1 and CDR2 (germline): LNHNV, YYDKDF (reference sequence). This CDR3 spans 14 amino acids. V was clipped by 3 bases and J by 4 bases, with 12 bases between them. CDR3 in amino acids: CATSRYRVRETQYF. CDR3 nucleotides: TGTGCCACCAGCAGGTACAGGGTCAGAGAGACCCAGTACTTC.

V is TRBV9 and J is TRBJ2-7; TRBD2 might be the D (7 bases). There are 13 residues in the CDR3. Between the trimmed V and J ends, which lost 0 bases and 6 bases, there was a span of 10 bases. CDR1 SGDLS and CDR2 YYNGEE come from the germline V gene. Written as DNA, the CDR3 is TGTGCCAGCAGCGTAGTGGGGGGGCGCGAGCAGTACTTC. Translation gives CASSVVGGREQYF.

The V gene is TRBV11-2, the J gene TRBJ1-1, with TRBD1 identical over 7 bases. CDR3 size: 14 residues. CDR1 SGHAT and CDR2 FQNNGV come from the germline V gene. V was pared by 5 bases and J by 4 bases, with 7 bases of the junction left unmatched. In DNA form, the CDR3 reads TGTGCCAGCAGCAGTTACAGGGGTAGCACTGAAGCTTTCTTT. Translating it yields CASSSYRGSTEAFF.

The chain uses TRBV27 and TRBJ1-5; TRBD1 agrees at 10 bases. V shed 6 bases and J 4 bases; nucleotides not matched to a gene: 6. The CDR3 extends over 15 amino acids. Per germline, CDR1 MNHEY and CDR2 SMNVEV (reference sequence). CDR3 sequence reads: CASSPGTGVNQPQHF. The CDR3, as DNA: TGTGCCAGCAGCCCCGGGACAGGGGTAAATCAGCCCCAGCATTTT.

This clone was detected only a few times. The CDR3 DNA reads as TGTGCCAGCAGCCTAACAGCGGGCACAGATACGCAGTATTTT. It codes for CASSLTAGTDTQYF. V gene TRBV9 combines with J gene TRBJ2-3; D is perhaps TRBD2 (5 bases). This CDR3 comprises 14 residues. Trimming took 4 bases from V and 1 from J, leaving 10 bases between them. Germline loops: CDR1 SGDLS, CDR2 YYNGEE.

This clone has only a few counts. The CDR3 is CASSLSWDLPAKNIQYF. CDR3 nucleotides: TGTGCCAGCAGTTTAAGTTGGGACTTACCCGCCAAAAACATTCAGTACTTC. The V and J genes are TRBV28 and TRBJ2-4, with TRBD2 as a possible D gene (6 bases). V was cut by 2 bases and J by 1 base, with 15 bases left in between. From germline, CDR1 is MDHEN and CDR2 SYDVKM. The CDR3 length is 17 residues.